Below are 26 T cell receptor beta chains sequenced from a single sample in a study of blood T cell repertoires in COVID-19 (dated by TCRdb to 2019 to 2021). Libraries were made using the immunoSEQ multiplex PCR assay. What TCRdb holds here is the immuneACCESS table cut down to in-frame rearrangements. Part of the clones is not present; checked against another copy, under half of the missing clones reflect an unresolved V gene, and the others are unexplained. The sample records hundreds of thousands of clones, 70% to 90% of which are singletons. The ten largest clonotypes hold 2.1% of the sample. The sequencing input was peripheral blood. These receptors all come from a woman between 25 and 40 years old who had recovered from COVID-19.

This chain connects TRBV5-4 to TRBJ1-1, with 7 nucleotides matching TRBD1. J gave up 4 bases and V 4 bases, and 10 bases lay outside the gene matches. CDR1 is SGHNT, CDR2 YYREEE, per germline (reference sequence). The CDR3 has 15 residues. CDR3 protein: CASSRIEGAGTEAFF. Here the CDR3 DNA reads TGTGCCAGCAGCCGGATTGAGGGGGCAGGCACTGAAGCTTTCTTT.

V gene TRBV19 combines with J gene TRBJ2-3; 7 bases agree with TRBD1. Germline V lookup: CDR1 LNHDA, CDR2 SQIVND (reference sequence). Trimming cost V 6 bases and J 3 bases; bases outside gene matches: 6. The CDR3 totals 14 residues. CDR3 sequence (DNA): TGTGCCAGTAGCCCCGGGACAGCAACAGATACGCAGTATTTT. Translation: CASSPGTATDTQYF.

The chain carries TRBV10-2 and TRBJ1-5; D possibly corresponds to TRBD1 (5 bases). The germline V and J ends were trimmed by 6 bases and 4 bases, with 16 bases remaining between them. Looked up from germline, CDR1 is WSHSY and CDR2 is SAAADI. There are 15 residues in the CDR3. CDR3 amino acids: CASSTTGQTNQPQHF. CDR3 nucleotides: TGCGCCAGCAGCACTACAGGACAAACTAATCAGCCCCAGCATTTT.

V gene TRBV24-1 combines with J gene TRBJ2-2, with D maybe TRBD1 (5 bases). The V and J ends lost 3 bases and 7 bases respectively, with 20 bases between them. This CDR3 comprises 17 residues. Germline loops: CDR1 KGHDR, CDR2 SFDVKD. Written as DNA, the CDR3 is TGTGCCACCAGTGATCCCACGTCGCAGGGATCGGTCGGGGAGCTGTTTTTT. This encodes CATSDPTSQGSVGELFF.

Comment on this clone: The same CDR3 can be traced to other DNA sequences in this sample. The V and J genes are TRBV7-9 and TRBJ1-6, with 9 positions matching TRBD1. V lost 1 base and J lost 10; bases outside the gene matches: 5. CDR1 is SEHNR and CDR2 is FQNEAQ in the germline V gene (reference sequence). The CDR3 extends over 15 amino acids. DNA for the CDR3: TGTGCCAGCAGCTTAGGGACAGGGGTAGGATCACCCCTCCACTTT. This sequence encodes CASSLGTGVGSPLHF.

This clone was seen a single time. V is TRBV10-3 and J is TRBJ2-1; TRBD2 matches at 8 bases. The CDR3 is 12 amino acids. V lost 9 bases, J lost 9 bases, and 7 bases stayed unmatched. CDR1 and CDR2 from the germline V gene are ENHRY and SYGVKD. CDR3 sequence: CAIRGLVGEQFF. CDR3 in DNA: TGTGCCATTAGGGGACTAGTAGGTGAGCAGTTCTTC.

The chain has TRBV2 and TRBJ2-7, with D unresolved. CDR1 and CDR2 (germline): SNHLY, FYNNEI. The CDR3 is 15 amino acids. Trimming stripped 2 bases from V and 3 bases from J, with 14 bases between. CDR3 in amino acids: CASSEPPTLDYEQYF. The CDR3 region has the DNA TGTGCCAGCAGTGAACCACCGACCCTAGACTACGAGCAGTACTTC. The whole variable domain, filled in from reference TRBV2 and TRBJ2-7, reads EPEVTQTPSHQVTQMGQEVILRCVPISNHLYFYWYRQILGQKVEFLVSFYNNEISEKSEIFDDQFSVERPDGSNFTLKIRSTKLEDSAMYFCASSEPPTLDYEQYFGPGTRLTVT.

The chain is built from TRBV27 and TRBJ1-3; D is perhaps TRBD1 (5 bases). This CDR3 spans 17 amino acids. CDR1 is MNHEY and CDR2 is SMNVEV in the germline V gene (reference sequence). The V end was cut by 0 bases, the J end by 0 bases, with 12 bases between. The CDR3 loop reads CASSLSAGLSSGNTIYF. Written as DNA, the CDR3 is TGTGCCAGCAGTTTATCGGCAGGGTTGAGCTCTGGAAACACCATATATTTT.

The rearrangement links TRBV27 to TRBJ2-3; 8 bases align to TRBD2. The CDR3 is made up of 14 amino acids. The V and J ends lost 10 bases and 1 base, in that order; junction bases with no gene match: 7. Germline V gene lookup returns CDR1 MNHEY and CDR2 SMNVEV (reference sequence). The DNA of the CDR3 is TGTGCCACCCGAGCGGGAGTTGGCACAGATACGCAGTATTTT. Residues: CATRAGVGTDTQYF.

The rearrangement uses TRBV2 and TRBJ1-5; D gene unclear. The CDR3 is 14 residues long. Germline assignment: CDR1 SNHLY and CDR2 FYNNEI. The ends were cut back, 6 bases at V and 3 bases at J, with 12 bases in the middle. The CDR3 region has the DNA TGTGCCAGCAGGGTAAGAGGCGACAATCAGCCCCAGCATTTT. Its protein product is CASRVRGDNQPQHF.

The rearrangement joins TRBV4-3 to TRBJ1-4; TRBD1 matches at 7 bases. The CDR3 is made up of 15 amino acids. The V gene end was trimmed by 4 bases and the J gene end by 5 bases; junction bases not matched to a gene: 7. The V gene's germline CDR1 is LGHNA and CDR2 YSLEER. CDR3 residues: CASSPGQADNEKLFF. In DNA, the CDR3 is TGCGCCAGCAGCCCAGGACAGGCTGACAATGAAAAACTGTTTTTT.

V gene TRBV3-1 (or the pseudogene TRBV3-2) combines with J gene TRBJ2-1; possible D gene TRBD2, 6 bases. The germline V and J ends were trimmed by 1 base and 2 bases, with 9 bases remaining between them. The CDR3 is made up of 15 amino acids. Germline V lookup: CDR1 LGHDT, CDR2 YNNKEL (reference sequence). CDR3 coding DNA: TGTGCCAGCAGCCAAGCGGGAGAGGCCTACAATGAGCAGTTCTTC. Protein sequence: CASSQAGEAYNEQFF.

This clone appeared once. The chain links TRBV19 to TRBJ2-5; D uncertain. Per germline, CDR1 LNHDA and CDR2 SQIVND (reference sequence). The CDR3 runs to 11 residues. V was pared by 4 bases and J by 2 bases, with 2 bases between. Here the CDR3 reads CASSTQETQYF. The CDR3 nucleotides read TGTGCCAGTAGTACTCAAGAGACCCAGTACTTC.

This chain joins TRBV5-5 and TRBJ2-2, with a weak D call TRBD2 (6 bases). The CDR3 contains 20 residues. Deletions cut 0 bases from V and 0 bases from J, with 21 bases between. Germline V gene data show CDR1 as SGHKS and CDR2 as YYEKEE (reference sequence). This CDR3 is CASSLGTALALITNTGELFF. CDR3 bases: TGTGCCAGCAGCTTGGGAACAGCCCTAGCGCTTATCACGAACACCGGGGAGCTGTTTTTT.

The chain combines TRBV9 with TRBJ2-7; 7 nucleotides line up with TRBD2. CDR3 size: 16 residues. V trimming: 0 bases; J trimming: 4 bases; junction bases outside the gene matches: 10. Germline V gives CDR1 SGDLS, CDR2 YYNGEE. This CDR3 is CASSVGIAGESYEQYF. In DNA form, the CDR3 reads TGTGCCAGCAGCGTAGGAATCGCGGGAGAGTCGTACGAGCAGTACTTC.

CDR3 DNA sequence: TGTGCCAGCATCAAAACAGGGGACCATGAAAAACTGTTTTTT. It yields the protein CASIKTGDHEKLFF. The V call is TRBV7-9, the J call TRBJ1-4; 7 bases map to TRBD1. Germline CDR1 SEHNR, CDR2 FQNEAQ (reference sequence). Unmatched junction bases numbered 8, after V lost 7 bases and J lost 6 bases. This CDR3 has 14 amino acids. Variable domain in full (rest from reference TRBV7-9 and TRBJ1-4): DTGVSQNPRHKITKRGQNVTFRCDPISEHNRLYWYRQTLGQGPEFLTYFQNEAQLEKSRLLSDRFSAERPKGSFSTLEIQRTEQGDSAMYLCASIKTGDHEKLFFGSGTQLSVL.

The J gene is TRBJ2-6, the V gene TRBV5-4; TRBD2 aligns across 8 bases. The CDR3 consists of 18 residues. The V segment lost 6 bases and the J segment 0 bases; nucleotides outside the gene matches: 11. Per germline, CDR1 SGHNT and CDR2 YYREEE (reference sequence). The CDR3 nucleotides are TGTGCCAGCACCCCGGCGGGAGGCTCAGTCTCTGGGGCCAACGTCCTGACTTTC. Its protein product is CASTPAGGSVSGANVLTF.

The gene calls are TRBV5-1 and TRBJ2-6; D unclear. Germline V CDR1 and CDR2: SGHRS, YFSETQ. The CDR3 extends over 14 amino acids. The V and J ends lost 7 bases and 0 bases respectively, with 8 bases between them. The CDR3 coding sequence is TGCGCCAGCCAGACATACTCTGGGGCCAACGTCCTGACTTTC. It yields the protein CASQTYSGANVLTF.

This clone has only one observation. This chain links TRBV18 with TRBJ2-7, with D maybe TRBD1 (5 bases). CDR3 length: 17 residues. Germline V gives CDR1 KGHSH, CDR2 LQKENI. Trimming left V 4 bases short and J 0 bases short, with 19 bases between. The CDR3 DNA reads TGTGCCAGCTCACTTACCCACGACAGCAAAACCTCCTACGAGCAGTACTTC. This sequence encodes CASSLTHDSKTSYEQYF.

The CDR3, as DNA: TGTGCCAGCAGCTTGCGATGGGGCGCGAACACTGAAGCTTTCTTT. Translation gives CASSLRWGANTEAFF. The chain is built from TRBV5-6 and TRBJ1-1, with D perhaps matching TRBD1 (5 bases). Germline loops: CDR1 SGHDT, CDR2 YYEEEE. V dropped 1 base and J dropped 1 base, with 11 bases sitting between them. This CDR3 has 15 amino acids.

A remark on this clone: Other DNA sequences within the sample encode an identical CDR3. The CDR3 DNA is TGTGCCAGCAGCTTAGGAGTATATAATGAAAAACTGTTTTTT. Protein sequence: CASSLGVYNEKLFF. V and J are TRBV7-2 and TRBJ1-4; unclear D gene. Trimming cost V 1 base and J 4 bases, with 7 bases left between them. This CDR3 spans 14 amino acids. Germline-derived CDR1 and CDR2 are SGHTA and FQGNSA.

This clone has more than one count but fewer than ten. The J gene is TRBJ1-3, the V gene TRBV7-8, with D unclear. V was trimmed by 4 bases and J by 0 bases, leaving 10 bases between them. The germline CDR1 and CDR2 sequences are SGHVS and FQNEAQ. The CDR3 consists of 15 residues. CDR3 in amino acids: CASSSKSGSGNTIYF. The CDR3, as DNA: TGTGCCAGCAGCTCGAAATCAGGCTCTGGAAACACCATATATTTT.

The rearrangement links TRBV3-1 (or the pseudogene TRBV3-2) to TRBJ1-3; D gene ambiguous. Deletions cut 0 bases from V and 2 bases from J, with 14 bases between. CDR3 length equals 17 residues. The germline CDR1 and CDR2 sequences are LGHDT and YNNKEL (reference sequence). The CDR3 loop reads CASSQDPSRGPGNTIYF. As DNA, the CDR3 is TGTGCCAGCAGCCAAGACCCGAGCCGAGGCCCTGGAAACACCATATATTTT.

The V call is TRBV19, the J call TRBJ2-7; D uncertain. Germline values: CDR1 LNHDA, CDR2 SQIVND (reference sequence). V shed 6 bases and J shed 9 bases, with 6 bases lying between them. CDR3 length equals 9 residues. The CDR3 DNA is TGTGCCAGTAGCCCTTTGCAGTACTTC. It specifies CASSPLQYF.

The rearrangement uses TRBV6-5 and TRBJ1-1; no reliable D call. Trimming removed 5 bases at V and 0 bases at J, with 7 bases between. The CDR3 has 13 residues. Germline values: CDR1 MNHEY, CDR2 SVGAGI. Written as DNA, the CDR3 is TGTGCCAGCAGTCCACTAATGAACACTGAAGCTTTCTTT. Translating gives CASSPLMNTEAFF.

The chain employs TRBV29-1 and TRBJ1-1; D call uncertain. Trimming removed 4 bases from V and 2 bases from J, with 14 bases in between. The CDR3 is made up of 14 amino acids. Germline loops: CDR1 SQVTM, CDR2 ANQGSEA. The CDR3 loop reads CSVGDREFNTEAFF. In nucleotides, the CDR3 is TGCAGCGTTGGCGATCGGGAGTTCAACACTGAAGCTTTCTTT.